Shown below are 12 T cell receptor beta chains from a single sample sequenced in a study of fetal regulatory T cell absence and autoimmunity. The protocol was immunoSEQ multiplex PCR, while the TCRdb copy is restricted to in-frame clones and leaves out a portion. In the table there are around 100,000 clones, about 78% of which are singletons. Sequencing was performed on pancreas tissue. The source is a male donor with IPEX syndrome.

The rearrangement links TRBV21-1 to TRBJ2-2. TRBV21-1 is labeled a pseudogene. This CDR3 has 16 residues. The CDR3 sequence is CASSPPGRRSTGELFF. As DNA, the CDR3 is TGTGCCAGCAGCCCGCCGGGACGAAGAAGCACCGGGGAGCTGTTTTTT.

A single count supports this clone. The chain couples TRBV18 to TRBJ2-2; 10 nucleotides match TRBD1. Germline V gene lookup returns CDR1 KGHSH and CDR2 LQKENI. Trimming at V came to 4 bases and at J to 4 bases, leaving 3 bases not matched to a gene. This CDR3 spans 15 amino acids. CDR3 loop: CASSLGQGGTGELFF. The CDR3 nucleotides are TGTGCCAGCTCACTCGGACAGGGGGGCACCGGGGAGCTGTTTTTT. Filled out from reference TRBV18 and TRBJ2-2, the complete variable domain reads NAGVMQNPRHLVRRRGQEARLRCSPMKGHSHVYWYRQLPEEGLKFMVYLQKENIIDESGMPKERFSAEFPKEGPSILRIQQVVRGDSAAYFCASSLGQGGTGELFFGEGSRLTVL.

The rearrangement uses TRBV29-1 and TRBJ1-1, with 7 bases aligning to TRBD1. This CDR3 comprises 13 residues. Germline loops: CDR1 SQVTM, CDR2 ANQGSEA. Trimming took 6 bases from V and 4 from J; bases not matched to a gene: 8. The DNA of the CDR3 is TGCAGCGTCGAGGGGGCGCCGATCACTGAAGCTTTCTTT. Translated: CSVEGAPITEAFF.

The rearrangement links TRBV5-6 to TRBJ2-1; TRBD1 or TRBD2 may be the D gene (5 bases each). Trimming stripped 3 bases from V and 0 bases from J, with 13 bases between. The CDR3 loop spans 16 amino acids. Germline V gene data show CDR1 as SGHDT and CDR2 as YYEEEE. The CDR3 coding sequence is TGTGCCAGCAGCTGGGACGGGGAGAGCTCCTACAATGAGCAGTTCTTC. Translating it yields CASSWDGESSYNEQFF.

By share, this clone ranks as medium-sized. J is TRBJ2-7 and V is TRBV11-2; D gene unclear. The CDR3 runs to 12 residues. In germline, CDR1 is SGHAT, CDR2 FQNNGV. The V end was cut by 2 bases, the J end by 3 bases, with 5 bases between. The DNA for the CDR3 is TGTGCCAGCAGCTTATATTTCTACGAGCAGTACTTC. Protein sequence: CASSLYFYEQYF.

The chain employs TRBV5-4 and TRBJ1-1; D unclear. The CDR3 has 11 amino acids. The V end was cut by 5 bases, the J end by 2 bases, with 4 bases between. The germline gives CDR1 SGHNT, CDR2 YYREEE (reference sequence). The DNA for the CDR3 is TGTGCCAGCAGTCAAAACACTGAAGCTTTCTTT. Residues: CASSQNTEAFF.

CDR3 nucleotide sequence: TGTGCCAGTAGTATAGATTCCAGGGGTAGCAATCAGCCCCAGCATTTT. It specifies CASSIDSRGSNQPQHF. The chain couples TRBV19 to TRBJ1-5, with D possibly being TRBD1 (6 bases). Per the germline V gene, CDR1 is LNHDA and CDR2 is SQIVND (reference sequence). The length of the CDR3 is 16 residues. The V gene lost 0 bases and the J gene lost 0 bases, with 9 bases spanning the gap.

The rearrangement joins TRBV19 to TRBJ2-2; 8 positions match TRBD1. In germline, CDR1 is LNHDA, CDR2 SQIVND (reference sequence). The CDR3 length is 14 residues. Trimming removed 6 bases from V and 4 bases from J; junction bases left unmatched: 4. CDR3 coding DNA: TGTGCCAGTAGCCACAGGGGGAGCACCGGGGAGCTGTTTTTT. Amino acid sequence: CASSHRGSTGELFF.

The CDR3 region has the DNA TGTGCCAGCAGTGAGACCCATGAGCAGTTCTTC. Translation gives CASSETHEQFF. The V gene is TRBV2, the J gene TRBJ2-1; D ambiguous. The CDR3 is 11 residues long. The V gene lost 3 bases and the J gene lost 8 bases, with 5 bases spanning the gap. Germline CDR1 is SNHLY and CDR2 is FYNNEI.

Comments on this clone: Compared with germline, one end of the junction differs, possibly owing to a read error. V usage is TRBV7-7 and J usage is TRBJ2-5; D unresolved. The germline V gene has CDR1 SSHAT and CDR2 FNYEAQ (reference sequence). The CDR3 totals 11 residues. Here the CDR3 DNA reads TGTGCTAGCAGCTCCGGGGAGACCCAGTACTTC. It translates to CASSSGETQYF.

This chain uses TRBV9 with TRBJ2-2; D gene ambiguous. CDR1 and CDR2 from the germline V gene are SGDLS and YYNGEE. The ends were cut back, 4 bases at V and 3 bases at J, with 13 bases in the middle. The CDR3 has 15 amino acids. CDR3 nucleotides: TGTGCCAGCAGCCCCCGGGTAGGTCACACCGGGGAGCTGTTTTTT. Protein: CASSPRVGHTGELFF. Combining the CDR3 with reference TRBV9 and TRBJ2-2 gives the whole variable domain DSGVTQTPKHLITATGQRVTLRCSPRSGDLSVYWYQQSLDQGLQFLIQYYNGEERAKGNILERFSAQQFPDLHSELNLSSLELGDSALYFCASSPRVGHTGELFFGEGSRLTVL.

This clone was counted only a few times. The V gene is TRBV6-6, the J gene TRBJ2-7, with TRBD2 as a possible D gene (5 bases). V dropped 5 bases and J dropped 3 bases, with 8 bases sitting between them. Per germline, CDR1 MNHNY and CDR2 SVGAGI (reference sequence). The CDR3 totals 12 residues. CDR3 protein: CASSTGFYEQYF. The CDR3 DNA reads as TGTGCCAGCAGTACGGGGTTCTACGAGCAGTACTTC.